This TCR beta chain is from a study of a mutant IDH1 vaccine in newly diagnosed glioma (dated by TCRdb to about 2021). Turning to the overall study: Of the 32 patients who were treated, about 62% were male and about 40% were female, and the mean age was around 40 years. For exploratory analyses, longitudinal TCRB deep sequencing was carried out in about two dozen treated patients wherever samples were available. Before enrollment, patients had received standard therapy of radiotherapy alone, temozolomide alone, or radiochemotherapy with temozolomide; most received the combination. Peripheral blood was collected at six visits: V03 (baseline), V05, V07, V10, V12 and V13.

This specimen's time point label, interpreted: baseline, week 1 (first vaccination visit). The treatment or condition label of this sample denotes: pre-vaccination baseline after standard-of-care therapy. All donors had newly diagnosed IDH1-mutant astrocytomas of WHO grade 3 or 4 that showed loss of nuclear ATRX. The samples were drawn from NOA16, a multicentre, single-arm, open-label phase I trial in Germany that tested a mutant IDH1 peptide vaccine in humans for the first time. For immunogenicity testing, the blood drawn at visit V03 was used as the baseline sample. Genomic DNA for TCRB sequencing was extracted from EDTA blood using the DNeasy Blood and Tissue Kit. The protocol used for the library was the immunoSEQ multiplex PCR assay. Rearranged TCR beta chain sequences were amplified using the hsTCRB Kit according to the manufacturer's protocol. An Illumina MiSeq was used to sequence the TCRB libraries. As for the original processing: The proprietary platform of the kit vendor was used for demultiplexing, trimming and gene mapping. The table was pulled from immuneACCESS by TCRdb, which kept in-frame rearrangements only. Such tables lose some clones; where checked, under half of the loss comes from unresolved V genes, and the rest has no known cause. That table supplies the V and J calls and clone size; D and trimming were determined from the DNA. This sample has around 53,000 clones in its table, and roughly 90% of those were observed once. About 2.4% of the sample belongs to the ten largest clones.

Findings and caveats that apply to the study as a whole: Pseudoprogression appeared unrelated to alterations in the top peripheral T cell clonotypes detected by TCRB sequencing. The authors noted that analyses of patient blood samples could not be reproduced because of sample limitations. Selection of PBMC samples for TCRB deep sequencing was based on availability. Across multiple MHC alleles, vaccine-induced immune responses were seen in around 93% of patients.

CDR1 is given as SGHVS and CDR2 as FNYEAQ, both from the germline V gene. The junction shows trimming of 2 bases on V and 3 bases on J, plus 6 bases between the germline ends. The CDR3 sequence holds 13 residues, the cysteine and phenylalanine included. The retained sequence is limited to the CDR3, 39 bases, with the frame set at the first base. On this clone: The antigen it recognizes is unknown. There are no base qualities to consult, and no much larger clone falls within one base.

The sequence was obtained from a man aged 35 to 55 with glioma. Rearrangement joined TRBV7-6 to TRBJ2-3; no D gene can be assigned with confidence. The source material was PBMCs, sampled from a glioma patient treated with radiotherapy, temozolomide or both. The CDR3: CASSLIGTDTQYF. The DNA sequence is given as TGTGCCAGCAGCTTAATAGGGACAGATACGCAGTATTTT.